Listed below are T cell receptor beta chains from one sample, sequenced in a study of cytomegalovirus exposure and HLA in healthy donors. Sequenced by immunoSEQ multiplex PCR; TCRdb stores in-frame clones only, minus some. The sample lists 150,000 to 200,000 clones, around three quarters seen once, with over 0.95% in the top ten. Sequenced material: PBMCs. Source of these receptors: a woman in her thirties or forties in good health and CMV-seronegative. The conserved cysteine and the conserved F or W are not part of the CDR3 here. The D gene is left open where the match is weak.

D: TRBD1
V: TRBV7-9
CDR3: ASSSRRTRDRGAPYEQY

D: TRBD1
V: TRBV28
CDR3: ASSPSGTGGLYYYGYT

D: TRBD1
V: TRBV7-9
CDR3: ASSPTGDYGYT

D: TRBD1
V: TRBV19
CDR3: ASSIPRTGGKSEQF

D: TRBD2
V: TRBV13
CDR3: ASSSSPSTSGPYEQY

D: NA
V: TRBV2
CDR3: ASWGLNQPQH

D: TRBD2
V: TRBV28
CDR3: ASREGMNTGELF

D: TRBD1
V: TRBV19
CDR3: ASSAQPGTGTSNTGELF

D: TRBD1
V: TRBV19
CDR3: ASSRQGTQETQY

D: NA
V: TRBV18
CDR3: ASSPPSRNTEAF

D: TRBD2
V: TRBV27
CDR3: ASSPLGLAGNHEQY

D: TRBD1
V: TRBV13
CDR3: ASSGRGGTGAMGYT

D: NA
V: TRBV29-1
CDR3: SGGDGHNQPQH

D: TRBD2
V: TRBV7-3
CDR3: ASSLLAGGEDEQF

D: TRBD1
V: TRBV7-8
CDR3: ASSLSGTANTEAF

D: NA
V: TRBV30
CDR3: AWSSGYPYNEQF

D: NA
V: TRBV9
CDR3: ASSATTGKNGYT

D: NA
V: TRBV19
CDR3: ASSVMGLDNYGYT

D: NA
V: TRBV27
CDR3: ASSSTPGLHSYEQY

D: TRBD1
V: TRBV7-7
CDR3: ASSLMGFRDRWGANYGYT

D: NA
V: TRBV7-9
CDR3: ASSLAGHAYEQY

D: NA
V: TRBV7-2
CDR3: ASSLDPRGVLPEQF

D: TRBD1
V: TRBV15
CDR3: APKSGTGNTGELF

D: NA
V: TRBV19
CDR3: ASSIGGHQPQH

D: TRBD2
V: TRBV25-1
CDR3: ASSEGVGGRDAEQF

D: TRBD2
V: TRBV28
CDR3: ASTQGGTSGYEQY

D: NA
V: TRBV7-8
CDR3: ASLGATTNTGELF

D: NA
V: TRBV5-8
CDR3: ASSLRESYEQY

D: NA
V: TRBV6-5
CDR3: ASRIQGGYT

D: NA
V: TRBV30
CDR3: AWSQKGPGELF

D: TRBD1
V: TRBV5-1
CDR3: ASSWDRVGTAGELF

D: TRBD2
V: TRBV28
CDR3: ASSLGLAGNIIEETQY

D: TRBD2
V: TRBV30
CDR3: AWTGLATDTQY

D: NA
V: TRBV11-2
CDR3: ASSLVLNTGELF

D: NA
V: TRBV28
CDR3: ASSFITYEQY

D: TRBD2
V: TRBV5-1
CDR3: ASSWEWTSGKETQY

D: NA
V: TRBV13
CDR3: ASSSRIGGGTEAF

D: TRBD2
V: TRBV19
CDR3: ASSIGVAGVLFSYNEQF

D: TRBD2
V: TRBV2
CDR3: ASTLAGGPGGELF

D: TRBD2
V: TRBV7-3
CDR3: ASSTGLAGGYEQY

D: NA
V: TRBV7-7
CDR3: ASSHTSVNEQF

D: TRBD1
V: TRBV28
CDR3: ASSVGQGARVGETQY

D: NA
V: TRBV7-9
CDR3: ASSPWTDYEQY